What follows are 14 T cell receptor beta chains derived from one specimen sequenced in a study of Ad26.COV2.S vaccination and SARS-CoV-2 variants. The treatment: approximately 18 received Ad26.COV2.S at low or high dose, single or two shots; 5 received placebo; per-sample allocation not given. Day 63 after the first injection of vaccine or placebo was the sampling time. Assay: immunoSEQ multiplex PCR; the TCRdb copy retains only in-frame clones and omits some. The sample includes 300,000 to 350,000 clones, around 84% of them seen just once. The starting material was peripheral blood, obtained in a trial of Ad26.COV2.S vaccine versus placebo. The origin of the receptors is a person between 18 and 65 years old who received the Ad26.COV2.S COVID-19 vaccine or a placebo.

The chain links TRBV10-3 to TRBJ1-2, with TRBD1 identical over 10 bases. Looked up from germline, CDR1 is ENHRY and CDR2 is SYGVKD. V lost 6 bases and J lost 1; bases outside the gene matches: 11. CDR3 length: 17 amino acids. This CDR3 reads CAISPGQGVDYNYGYTF. CDR3 bases: TGTGCCATCAGCCCCGGACAGGGGGTGGACTATAACTATGGCTACACCTTC.

The chain couples TRBV25-1 to TRBJ2-2, with a weak D call TRBD1 (6 bases). V lost 4 bases and J 6 bases, leaving 18 bases between the germline ends. The CDR3 has 16 residues. CDR1 MGHDK and CDR2 SYGVNS come from the germline V gene. The CDR3 nucleotides are TGTGCCAGCAGTGCTCAACAGGGTGGGCACGCCGGGGAGCTGTTTTTT. Its protein is CASSAQQGGHAGELFF.

The rearrangement links TRBV7-2 to TRBJ1-4, with 7 bases identical to TRBD1. Germline CDR1 SGHTA, CDR2 FQGNSA. V trimming: 2 bases; J trimming: 3 bases; junction bases outside the gene matches: 3. CDR3 length: 15 residues. CDR3 in DNA: TGTGCCAGCAGCTTAATGGGACAGCCTAATGAAAAACTGTTTTTT. Protein product: CASSLMGQPNEKLFF.

As to this clone: Other DNA sequences in this specimen translate into the identical CDR3. The chain uses TRBV6-2 or TRBV6-3 and TRBJ1-5; possibly TRBD1 for D (6 bases). This CDR3 has 16 residues. The V end was cut by 5 bases, the J end by 4 bases, with 18 bases between. Germline V lookup: CDR1 MNHEY, CDR2 SVGEGT. The CDR3 here is CASSLGSTGRNQPQHF. CDR3 in DNA: TGTGCCAGCAGTCTTGGGTCGACAGGCCGGAATCAGCCCCAGCATTTT.

This rearrangement joins TRBV5-1 to TRBJ2-3, with 13 bases fitting TRBD2. Trimming at V came to 2 bases and at J to 2 bases, leaving 2 bases not matched to a gene. CDR3 length equals 16 residues. Germline loops: CDR1 SGHRS, CDR2 YFSETQ. CDR3 coding DNA: TGCGCCAGCAGCTTTGGACTAGCGGGGGCCACAGATACGCAGTATTTT. It specifies CASSFGLAGATDTQYF.

CDR3 sequence (DNA): TGTGCCAGCAGTTACTCGCCGCCGTGGAGCAATCAGCCCCAGCATTTT. This sequence encodes CASSYSPPWSNQPQHF. The rearrangement links TRBV6-5 to TRBJ1-5; D not resolved. V was clipped by 0 bases and J by 1 base, with 10 bases between them. Germline lookup yields CDR1 MNHEY and CDR2 SVGAGI. The CDR3 runs 16 residues.

This chain connects TRBV12-3 or TRBV12-4 to TRBJ1-1, with 7 bases fitting TRBD1. V lost 5 bases, J lost 7 bases, and 7 bases stayed unmatched. The CDR3 has 13 residues. The CDR3 here is CASSPGTAHEAFF. The CDR3 nucleotides are TGTGCCAGCAGTCCCGGGACAGCTCATGAAGCTTTCTTT.

The CDR3 nucleotides are TGTGCCAGCAGAAGGACAACCTACGAGCAGTACTTC. Its protein is CASRRTTYEQYF. This sequence joins TRBV6-6 and TRBJ2-7; maybe TRBD1 (5 bases). V lost 6 bases, J lost 2 bases, and 8 bases lay in between. Germline values: CDR1 MNHNY, CDR2 SVGAGI (reference sequence). This CDR3 spans 12 amino acids.

The chain links TRBV7-6 to TRBJ2-7; 7 positions match TRBD1. Germline CDR1 reads SGHVS; CDR2 reads FNYEAQ. J lost 3 bases, V lost 5 bases, and 16 bases had no gene match. The CDR3 spans 17 residues. The CDR3 protein is CASSTAPPGDRIYEQYF. As DNA, the CDR3 is TGTGCCAGCAGCACCGCGCCTCCTGGGGACAGAATCTACGAGCAGTACTTC. Combining the CDR3 with reference TRBV7-6 and TRBJ2-7 gives the whole variable domain GAGVSQSPRYKVTKRGQDVALRCDPISGHVSLYWYRQALGQGPEFLTYFNYEAQQDKSGLPNDRFSAERPEGSISTLTIQRTEQRDSAMYRCASSTAPPGDRIYEQYFGPGTRLTVT.

The rearrangement links TRBV7-2 to TRBJ2-7, with a possible D match to TRBD1 (5 bases). V was cut by 6 bases and J by 1 base, with 13 bases left in between. The CDR3 is 14 amino acids. Per germline, CDR1 SGHTA and CDR2 FQGNSA. CDR3 amino acids: CASSQTDRSYEQYF. CDR3 DNA sequence: TGTGCCAGCAGTCAGACAGATCGGTCCTACGAGCAGTACTTC.

This chain joins TRBV3-1 (or the pseudogene TRBV3-2) and TRBJ2-3; 10 nucleotides line up with TRBD2. Germline V gene sequence: CDR1 LGHDT, CDR2 YNNKEL (reference sequence). With V trimmed by 0 bases and J by 6 bases, 6 bases remained unmatched. The CDR3 spans 16 residues. In DNA, the CDR3 is TGTGCCAGCAGCCAAGAGAAGCGGGGGGGCTTCGATACGCAGTATTTT. This gives the protein CASSQEKRGGFDTQYF.

The rearrangement joins TRBV7-8 to TRBJ1-5; possible D gene TRBD1, 5 bases. Trimming cost V 0 bases and J 4 bases, with 10 bases left between them. The CDR3 runs to 15 residues. Germline V CDR1 and CDR2: SGHVS, FQNEAQ. Here the CDR3 reads CASSLAGTQNQPQHF. CDR3 DNA: TGTGCCAGCAGCTTAGCGGGGACCCAAAATCAGCCCCAGCATTTT.

The genes are TRBV6-6 and TRBJ2-1; 13 bases are a match to TRBD2. After removal of 5 bases from V and 5 bases from J, the junction contained 6 bases not matched to a gene. The CDR3 has 16 residues. Germline-derived CDR1 and CDR2 are MNHNY and SVGAGI (reference sequence). The CDR3 loop is CASSSKLAGGNNEQFF. CDR3 bases: TGTGCCAGCAGTAGCAAACTAGCGGGGGGGAACAATGAGCAGTTCTTC.

Written as DNA, the CDR3 is TGCGCCAGCAGCCAAGCCTTACGGACCGGAGGGGACAATGAGCAGTTCTTC. Encoded protein: CASSQALRTGGDNEQFF. V usage is TRBV4-1 and J usage is TRBJ2-1, with D perhaps TRBD2 (6 bases). V shed 1 base and J shed 5 bases, with 18 bases lying between them. The CDR3 loop spans 17 amino acids. Germline loops: CDR1 MGHRA, CDR2 YSYEKL.